This T cell receptor beta chain was obtained from a study of post-analysis software for immune sequencing data. General study results and limits: Roughly 5 TRBV segments (TRBV5-6, TRBV5-1 and TRBV20-1 among them) occurred more frequently in patients than in controls. Diversity measured as normalized Chao1 was significantly lower in multiple sclerosis patients than in controls.

The library was made from cDNA and included unique molecular identifiers. TCRdb processed the PCR reads anew with MiXCR; each CDR3 protein has one entry. Among roughly 670,000 distinct CDR3 sequences listed, 59% were seen once. As to this clonotype: Its antigen remains unidentified.

Between the trimmed V and J ends, which lost 3 bases and 14 bases, there was a span of 14 bases. CDR1 is MNHEY, CDR2 SVGEGT, per germline. The CDR3 covers 12 residues. The rearrangement links TRBV6-2 or TRBV6-3 to TRBJ2-4, with D maybe TRBD2 (5 bases). Sequencing was carried out using blood. The clonotype was recovered from a girl aged 2-10 years with multiple sclerosis. The CDR3 protein is CASSYYSGKEYF. CDR3 bases: TGTGCCAGCAGTTATTACTCCGGGAAGGAGTACTTC.